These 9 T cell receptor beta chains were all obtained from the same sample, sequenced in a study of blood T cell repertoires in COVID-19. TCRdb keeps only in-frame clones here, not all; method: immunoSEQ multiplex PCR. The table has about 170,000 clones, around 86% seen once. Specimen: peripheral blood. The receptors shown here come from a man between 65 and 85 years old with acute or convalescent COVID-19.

This chain's CDR3 is CASSEAGQDNQPQHF. The CDR3 DNA is TGTGCCAGCAGTGAAGCCGGACAGGACAATCAGCCCCAGCATTTT. The chain joins TRBV6-1 to TRBJ1-5; 7 bases are a match to TRBD1. V shed 0 bases, J shed 3 bases, and the junction held 2 bases outside the gene matches. CDR3 size: 15 residues. Germline V lookup: CDR1 MNHNS, CDR2 SASEGT.

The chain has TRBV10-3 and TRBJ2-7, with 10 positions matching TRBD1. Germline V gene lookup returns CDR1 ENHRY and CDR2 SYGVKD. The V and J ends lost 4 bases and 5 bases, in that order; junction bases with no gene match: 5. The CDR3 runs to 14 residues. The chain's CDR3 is CAISGDRGFHEQYF. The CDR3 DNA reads TGTGCCATCAGTGGGGACAGGGGATTCCACGAGCAGTACTTC.

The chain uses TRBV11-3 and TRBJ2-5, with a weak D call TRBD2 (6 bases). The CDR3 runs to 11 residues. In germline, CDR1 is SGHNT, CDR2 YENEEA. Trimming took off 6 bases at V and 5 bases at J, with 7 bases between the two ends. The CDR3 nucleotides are TGTGCCAGCAGTGCGGGGGAGACCCAGTACTTC. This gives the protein CASSAGETQYF.

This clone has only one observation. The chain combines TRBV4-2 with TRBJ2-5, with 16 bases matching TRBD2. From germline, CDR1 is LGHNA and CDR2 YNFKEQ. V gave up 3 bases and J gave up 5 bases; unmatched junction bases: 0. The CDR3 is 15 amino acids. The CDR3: CASSQGLAGGETQYF. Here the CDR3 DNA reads TGTGCCAGCAGCCAGGGACTAGCGGGGGGGGAGACCCAGTACTTC.

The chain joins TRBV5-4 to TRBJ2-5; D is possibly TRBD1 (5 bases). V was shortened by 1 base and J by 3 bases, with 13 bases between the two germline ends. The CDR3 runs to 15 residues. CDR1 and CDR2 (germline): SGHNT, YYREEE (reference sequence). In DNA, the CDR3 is TGTGCCAGCAGCTTGACATCCACAGGCGAAGAGACCCAGTACTTC. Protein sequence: CASSLTSTGEETQYF.

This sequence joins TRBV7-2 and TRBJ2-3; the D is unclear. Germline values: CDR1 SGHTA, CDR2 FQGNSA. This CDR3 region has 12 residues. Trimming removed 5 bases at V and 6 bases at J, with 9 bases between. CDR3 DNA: TGTGCCAGCAGCCCATGGCCGGATACGCAGTATTTT. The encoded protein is CASSPWPDTQYF.

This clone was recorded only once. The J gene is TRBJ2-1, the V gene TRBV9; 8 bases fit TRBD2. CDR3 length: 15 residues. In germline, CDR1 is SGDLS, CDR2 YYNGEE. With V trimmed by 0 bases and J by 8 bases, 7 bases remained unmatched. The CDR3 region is CASSVATGGPYEQFF. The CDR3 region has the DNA TGTGCCAGCAGCGTAGCCACGGGGGGGCCATATGAGCAGTTCTTC.

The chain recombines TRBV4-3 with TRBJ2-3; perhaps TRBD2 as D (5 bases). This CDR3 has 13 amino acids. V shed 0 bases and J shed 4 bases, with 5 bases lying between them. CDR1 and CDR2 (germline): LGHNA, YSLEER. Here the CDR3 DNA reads TGCGCCAGCAGCCAAGAGCGGGCAGATACGCAGTATTTT. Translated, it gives CASSQERADTQYF.

The CDR3, as DNA: TGTGCCTGGAGGACAGGCGCCTTTGGAAACACCATATATTTT. This gives the protein CAWRTGAFGNTIYF. V is TRBV30 and J is TRBJ1-3, with D perhaps matching TRBD1 (6 bases). Trimming pared 3 bases from V and 3 bases from J, leaving 12 bases between. Germline V lookup: CDR1 GTSNPN, CDR2 SVGIG (reference sequence). CDR3 length: 14 residues.